This TCR beta chain derives from a study of shared clonotypes between healthy human individuals. The assay was immunoSEQ multiplex PCR, and TCRdb's table has in-frame clones only and misses some. The sample yields 300,000 to 350,000 clones, over 70% seen once. This CDR3 has 12 amino acids. V was trimmed by 6 bases and J by 5 bases, leaving 10 bases between them. The germline V gene has CDR1 MGHDK and CDR2 SYGVNS. The rearrangement links TRBV25-1 to TRBJ1-2; D is undetermined. The specimen was memory CD4+ T cells sorted from blood. Documented subset: CD45RA-negative fraction. The receptor was isolated from a young man in good health. The CDR3 is CASSSGSYGYTF. CDR3 DNA sequence: TGTGCCAGCAGCTCTGGGTCGTATGGCTACACCTTC.